The 2 T cell receptor beta chains below come from one sample, sequenced in a study of Graves' ophthalmopathy and Graves' hyperthyroidism. TCR beta CDR3 regions were amplified from RNA transcripts. RT-PCR was first run with HTBI primers, then multiplex PCR in a second round. MiXCR was run by TCRdb on the multiplex PCR reads, yielding one entry per CDR3 protein. The sample holds approximately 700,000 distinct CDR3 sequences; roughly two fifths are singletons and the top ten take over 2.5%. The specimen sequenced was peripheral blood. Receptor source: an adult man with Graves' ophthalmopathy.

This clonotype occurred many times. The rearrangement uses TRBV12-3 or TRBV12-4 and TRBJ2-6; the D is unclear. V was pared by 6 bases and J by 1 base, with 13 bases between. This CDR3 spans 16 amino acids. CDR3 DNA sequence: TGTGCCAGCAGCCCCGTTGGGTTGTCTGGGGCCAACGTCCTGACTTTC. Amino acids: CASSPVGLSGANVLTF.

In the case of this clonotype: This sequence may be a read error, since a much larger clone differs from it by one base. The chain is built from TRBV5-1 and TRBJ1-4; no clear D gene. V was pared by 2 bases and J by 4 bases, with 9 bases between. There are 14 residues in the CDR3. CDR1 and CDR2 from the germline V gene are SGHRS and YFSETQ. CDR3 amino acids: CASSFRGFNEKLFF. The CDR3 DNA sequence: TGCGCCAGCAGCTTTAGAGGGTTTAATGAAAAACTGTTTTTT.